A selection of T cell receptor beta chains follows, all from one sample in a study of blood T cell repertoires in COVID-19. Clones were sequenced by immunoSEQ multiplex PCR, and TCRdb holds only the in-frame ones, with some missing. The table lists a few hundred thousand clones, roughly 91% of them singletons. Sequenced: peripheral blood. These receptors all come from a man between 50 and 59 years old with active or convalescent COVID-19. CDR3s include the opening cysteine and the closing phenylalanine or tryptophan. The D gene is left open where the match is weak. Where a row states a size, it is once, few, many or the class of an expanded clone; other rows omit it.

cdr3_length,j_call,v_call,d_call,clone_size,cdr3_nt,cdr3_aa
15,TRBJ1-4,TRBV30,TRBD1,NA,TGTGCCGGGACAGGGTCTCTTGGAACTAATGAAAAACTGTTTTTT,CAGTGSLGTNEKLFF
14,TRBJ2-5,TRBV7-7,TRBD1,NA,TGTGCTAGCAGCTTAGGTCAGGGGGAAGAGACCCAGTACTTC,CASSLGQGEETQYF
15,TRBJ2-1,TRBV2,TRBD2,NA,TGTGCCAGCAGAGCTAGGACTAGCGGTGGCAATGAGCAGTTCTTC,CASRARTSGGNEQFF
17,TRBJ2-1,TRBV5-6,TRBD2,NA,TGTGCCAGCAGCTTTCCCCGGAGCGGGACCTACTACAATGAGCAGTTCTTC,CASSFPRSGTYYNEQFF
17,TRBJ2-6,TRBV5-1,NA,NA,TGCGCCAGCAGCAGAGGGAGCTCCGCGTCTGGGGCCAACGTCCTGACTTTC,CASSRGSSASGANVLTF
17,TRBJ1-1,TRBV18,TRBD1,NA,TGTGCCAGCTCACCAGCGTCAGGGGGCGTGGGGAACACTGAAGCTTTCTTT,CASSPASGGVGNTEAFF
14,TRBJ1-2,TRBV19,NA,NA,TGTGCCAGTAGATCGGGAGGGACCGGGTATGGCTACACCTTC,CASRSGGTGYGYTF
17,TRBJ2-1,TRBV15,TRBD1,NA,TGTGCCACCAGGAGGGCGGGCGAACAGGGGGCGTTGGATGAGCAGTTCTTC,CATRRAGEQGALDEQFF
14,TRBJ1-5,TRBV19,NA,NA,TGTGCCAGTAGTTCCACGGCAGGGCGGCAGCCCCAGCATTTT,CASSSTAGRQPQHF
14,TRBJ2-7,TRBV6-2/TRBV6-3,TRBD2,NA,TGTGCCAGCAGTTACAGAGGACTAGTCTACGAGCAGTACTTC,CASSYRGLVYEQYF
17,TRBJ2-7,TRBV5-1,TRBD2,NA,TGCGCCAGCAGCCGGGGCGGACTAGCGGACCATCCACACGAGCAGTACTTC,CASSRGGLADHPHEQYF
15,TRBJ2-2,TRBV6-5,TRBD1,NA,TGTGCCAGCAGTCCGCTTACAGGGGGGACCGGGGAGCTGTTTTTT,CASSPLTGGTGELFF
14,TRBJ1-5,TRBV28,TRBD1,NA,TGTGCCAGCACCCTAGACAGGGGGTATCAGCCCCAGCATTTT,CASTLDRGYQPQHF
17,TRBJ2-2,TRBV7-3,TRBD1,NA,TGTGCCAGCAGCCCCCCAGGGGGTATAGGGAACACCGGGGAGCTGTTTTTT,CASSPPGGIGNTGELFF
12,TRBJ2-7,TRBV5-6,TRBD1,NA,TGTGCCAGCAGAACAGGGGGCTCCGAGCAGTACTTC,CASRTGGSEQYF
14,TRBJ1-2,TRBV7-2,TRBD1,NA,TGTGCCAGCAGCCCTCGGACAGGGGGAAATGGCTACACCTTC,CASSPRTGGNGYTF
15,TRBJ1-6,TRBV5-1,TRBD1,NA,TGCGCCAGCAGCTCCGGACAGGGCAACTATTCACCCCTCCACTTT,CASSSGQGNYSPLHF
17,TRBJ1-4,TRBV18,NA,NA,TGTGCCAGCTCACCGAGCGATTTCCTTTCAACTAATGAAAAACTGTTTTTT,CASSPSDFLSTNEKLFF
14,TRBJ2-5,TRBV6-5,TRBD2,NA,TGTGCCAGCAATAGCGGGAGGGCAGGGGAGACCCAGTACTTC,CASNSGRAGETQYF
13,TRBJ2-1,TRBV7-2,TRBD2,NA,TGTGCCAGCAGGACTAGCGGGTACAATGAGCAGTTCTTC,CASRTSGYNEQFF
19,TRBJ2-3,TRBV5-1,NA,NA,TGCGCCAGCAGCTTGACTTCTGACAGGACCTCCCCTAGCACAGATACGCAGTATTTT,CASSLTSDRTSPSTDTQYF
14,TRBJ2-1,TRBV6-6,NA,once,TGTGCCAGCACCCCAGCAGGTTCCTACAATGAGCAGTTCTTC,CASTPAGSYNEQFF